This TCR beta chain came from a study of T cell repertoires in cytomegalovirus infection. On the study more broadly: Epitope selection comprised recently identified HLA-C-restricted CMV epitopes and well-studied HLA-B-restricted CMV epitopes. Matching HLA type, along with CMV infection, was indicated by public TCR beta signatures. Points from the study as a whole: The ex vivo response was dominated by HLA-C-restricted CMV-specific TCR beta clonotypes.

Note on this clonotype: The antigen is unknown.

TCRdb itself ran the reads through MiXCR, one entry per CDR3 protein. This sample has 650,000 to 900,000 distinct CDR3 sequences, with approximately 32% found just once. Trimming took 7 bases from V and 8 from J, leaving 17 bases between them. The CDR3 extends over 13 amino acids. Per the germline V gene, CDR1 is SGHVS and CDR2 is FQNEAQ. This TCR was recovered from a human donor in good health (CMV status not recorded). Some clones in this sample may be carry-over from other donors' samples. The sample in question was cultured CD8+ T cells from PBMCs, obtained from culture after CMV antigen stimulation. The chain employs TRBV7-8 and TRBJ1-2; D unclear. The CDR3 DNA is TGTGCCAGCACCCTAGGGAGGAGTCTGGGCTACACCTTC. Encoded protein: CASTLGRSLGYTF.